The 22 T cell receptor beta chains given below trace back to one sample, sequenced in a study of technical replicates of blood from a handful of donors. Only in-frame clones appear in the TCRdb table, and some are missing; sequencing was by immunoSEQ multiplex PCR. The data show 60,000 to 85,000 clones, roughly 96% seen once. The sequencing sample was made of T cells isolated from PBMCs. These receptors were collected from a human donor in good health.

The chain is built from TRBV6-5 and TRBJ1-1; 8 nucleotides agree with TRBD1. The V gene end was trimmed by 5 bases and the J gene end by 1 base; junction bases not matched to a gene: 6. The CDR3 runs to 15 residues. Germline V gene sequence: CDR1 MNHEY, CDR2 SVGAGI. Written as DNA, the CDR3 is TGTGCCAGCAGTAGACGACAGGGGCAGAACACTGAAGCTTTCTTT. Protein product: CASSRRQGQNTEAFF.

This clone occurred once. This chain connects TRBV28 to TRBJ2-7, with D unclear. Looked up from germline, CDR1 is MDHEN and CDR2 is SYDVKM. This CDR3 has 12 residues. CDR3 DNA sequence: TGTTCCACCTGTGGCGGCCCCTACGAGCAGTACTTC. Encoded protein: CSTCGGPYEQYF.

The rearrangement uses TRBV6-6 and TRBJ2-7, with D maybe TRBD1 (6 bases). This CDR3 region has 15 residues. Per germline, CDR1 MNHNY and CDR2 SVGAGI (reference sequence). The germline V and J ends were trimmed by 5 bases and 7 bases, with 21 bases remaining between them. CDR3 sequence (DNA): TGTGCCAGCAGTCCCAACCGGGACACCTCCGGGGAGCAGTACTTC. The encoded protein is CASSPNRDTSGEQYF.

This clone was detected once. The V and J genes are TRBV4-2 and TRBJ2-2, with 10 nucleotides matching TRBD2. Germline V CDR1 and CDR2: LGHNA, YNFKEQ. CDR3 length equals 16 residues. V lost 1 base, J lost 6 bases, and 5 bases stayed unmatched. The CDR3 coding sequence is TGTGCCAGCAGCCAAGGGTTTAGCGGGAGGTCCGGGGAGCTGTTTTTT. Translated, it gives CASSQGFSGRSGELFF.

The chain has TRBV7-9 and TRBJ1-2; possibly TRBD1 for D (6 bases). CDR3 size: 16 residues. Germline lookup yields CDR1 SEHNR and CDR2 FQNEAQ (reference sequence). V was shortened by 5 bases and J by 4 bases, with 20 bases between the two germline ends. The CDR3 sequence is CASSKRRQGLRYGYTF. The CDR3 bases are TGTGCCAGCAGCAAGCGCCGCCAGGGGTTGCGCTATGGCTACACCTTC.

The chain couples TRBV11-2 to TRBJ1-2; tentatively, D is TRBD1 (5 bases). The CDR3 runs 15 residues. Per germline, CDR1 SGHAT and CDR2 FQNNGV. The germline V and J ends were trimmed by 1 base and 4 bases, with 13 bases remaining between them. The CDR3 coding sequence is TGTGCCAGCAGCTTAGGTTTGGGGACTTTCTATGGCTACACCTTC. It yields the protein CASSLGLGTFYGYTF.

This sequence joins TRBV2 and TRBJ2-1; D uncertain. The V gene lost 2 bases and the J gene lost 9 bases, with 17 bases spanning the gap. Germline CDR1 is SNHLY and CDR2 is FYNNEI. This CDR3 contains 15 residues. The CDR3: CASSEPPTTMGEQFF. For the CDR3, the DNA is TGTGCCAGCAGTGAACCACCCACGACAATGGGTGAGCAGTTCTTC.

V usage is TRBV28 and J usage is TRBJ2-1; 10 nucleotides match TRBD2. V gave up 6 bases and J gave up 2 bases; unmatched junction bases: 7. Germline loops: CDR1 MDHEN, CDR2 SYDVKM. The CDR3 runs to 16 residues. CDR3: CASSSSGRVPYNEQFF. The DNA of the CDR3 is TGTGCCAGCAGCTCAAGCGGGAGGGTCCCCTACAATGAGCAGTTCTTC.

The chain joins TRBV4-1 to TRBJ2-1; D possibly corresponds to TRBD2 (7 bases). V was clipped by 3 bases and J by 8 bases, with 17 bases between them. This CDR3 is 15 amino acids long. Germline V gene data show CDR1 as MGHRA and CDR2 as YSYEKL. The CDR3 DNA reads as TGCGCCAGCAGCCACCCCCGGGGGGCGGCCGATGAGCAGTTCTTC. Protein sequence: CASSHPRGAADEQFF.

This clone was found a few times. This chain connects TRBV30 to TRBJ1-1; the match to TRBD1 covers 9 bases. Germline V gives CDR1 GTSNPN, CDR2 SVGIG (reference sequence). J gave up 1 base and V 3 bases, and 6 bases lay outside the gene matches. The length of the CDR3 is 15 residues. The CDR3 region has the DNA TGTGCCTGGAGGGACAGGGGTAGGGGGAACACTGAAGCTTTCTTT. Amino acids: CAWRDRGRGNTEAFF.

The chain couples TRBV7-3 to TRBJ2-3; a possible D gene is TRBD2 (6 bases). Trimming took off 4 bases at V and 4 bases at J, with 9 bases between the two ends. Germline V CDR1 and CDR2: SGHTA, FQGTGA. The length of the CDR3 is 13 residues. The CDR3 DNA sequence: TGTGCCAGCAGCTCAGGGACTTCAGATACGCAGTATTTT. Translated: CASSSGTSDTQYF.

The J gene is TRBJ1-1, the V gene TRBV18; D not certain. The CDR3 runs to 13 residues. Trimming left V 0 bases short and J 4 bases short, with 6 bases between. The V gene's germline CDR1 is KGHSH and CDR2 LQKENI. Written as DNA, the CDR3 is TGTGCCAGCTCACCACCGAGTAGCACTGAAGCTTTCTTT. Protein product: CASSPPSSTEAFF. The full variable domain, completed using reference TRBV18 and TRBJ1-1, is NAGVMQNPRHLVRRRGQEARLRCSPMKGHSHVYWYRQLPEEGLKFMVYLQKENIIDESGMPKERFSAEFPKEGPSILRIQQVVRGDSAAYFCASSPPSSTEAFFGQGTRLTVV.

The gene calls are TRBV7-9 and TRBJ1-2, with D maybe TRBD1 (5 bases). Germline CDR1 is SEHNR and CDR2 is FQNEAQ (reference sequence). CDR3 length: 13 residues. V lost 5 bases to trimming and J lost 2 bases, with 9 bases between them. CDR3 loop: CASSPTANYGYTF. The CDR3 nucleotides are TGTGCCAGCAGCCCGACAGCAAACTATGGCTACACCTTC.

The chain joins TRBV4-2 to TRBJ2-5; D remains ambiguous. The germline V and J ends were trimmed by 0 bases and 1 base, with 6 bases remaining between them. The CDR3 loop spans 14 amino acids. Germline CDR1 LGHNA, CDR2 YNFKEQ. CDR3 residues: CASSQDASQETQYF. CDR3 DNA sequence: TGTGCCAGCAGCCAAGATGCTAGCCAAGAGACCCAGTACTTC.

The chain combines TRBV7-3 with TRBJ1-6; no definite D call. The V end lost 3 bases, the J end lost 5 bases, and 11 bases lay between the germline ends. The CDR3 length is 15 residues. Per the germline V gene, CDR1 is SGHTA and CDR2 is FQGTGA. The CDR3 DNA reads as TGTGCCAGCAGCTTGGACGGGAGAGATAATTCACCCCTCCACTTT. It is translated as CASSLDGRDNSPLHF. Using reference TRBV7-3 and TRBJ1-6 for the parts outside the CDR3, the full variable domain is GAGVSQTPSNKVTEKGKYVELRCDPISGHTALYWYRQSLGQGPEFLIYFQGTGAADDSGLPNDRFFAVRPEGSVSTLKIQRTERGDSAVYLCASSLDGRDNSPLHFGNGTRLTVT.

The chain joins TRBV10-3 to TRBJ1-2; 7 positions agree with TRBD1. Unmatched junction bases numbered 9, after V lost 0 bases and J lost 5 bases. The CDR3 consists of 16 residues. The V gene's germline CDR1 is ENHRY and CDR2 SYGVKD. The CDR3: CAISESRIGGIYGYTF. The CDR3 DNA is TGTGCCATCAGTGAGTCGCGAATAGGGGGCATTTATGGCTACACCTTC.

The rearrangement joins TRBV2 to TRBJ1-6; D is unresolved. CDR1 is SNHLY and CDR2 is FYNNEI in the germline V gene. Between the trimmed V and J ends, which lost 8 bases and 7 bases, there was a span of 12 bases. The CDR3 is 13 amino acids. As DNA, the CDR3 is TGTGCCAGCGGTGGGCGGTTGAATTCACCCCTCCACTTT. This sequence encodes CASGGRLNSPLHF.

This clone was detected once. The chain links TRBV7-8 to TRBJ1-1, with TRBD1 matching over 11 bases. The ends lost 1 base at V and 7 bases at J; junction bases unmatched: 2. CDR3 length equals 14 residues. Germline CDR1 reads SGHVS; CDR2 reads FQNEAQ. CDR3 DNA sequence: TGTGCCAGCAGCTTAGTGGGACAGGGGGTTGAAGCTTTCTTT. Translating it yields CASSLVGQGVEAFF.

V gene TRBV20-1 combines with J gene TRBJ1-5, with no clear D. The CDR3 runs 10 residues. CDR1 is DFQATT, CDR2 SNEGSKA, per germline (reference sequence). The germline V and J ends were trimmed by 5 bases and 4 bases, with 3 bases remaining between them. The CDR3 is CSARNQPQHF. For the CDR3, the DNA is TGCAGTGCTCGTAATCAGCCCCAGCATTTT.

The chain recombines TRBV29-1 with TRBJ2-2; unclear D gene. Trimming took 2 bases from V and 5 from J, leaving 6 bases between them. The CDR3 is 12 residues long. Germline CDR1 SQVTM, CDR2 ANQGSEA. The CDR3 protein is CSVEWQTGELFF. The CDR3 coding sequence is TGCAGCGTTGAATGGCAGACCGGGGAGCTGTTTTTT.

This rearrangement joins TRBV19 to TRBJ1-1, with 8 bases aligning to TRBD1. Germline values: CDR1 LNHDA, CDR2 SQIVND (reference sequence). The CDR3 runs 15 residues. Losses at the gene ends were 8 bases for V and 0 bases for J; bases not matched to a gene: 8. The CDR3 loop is CASSPGGSMNTEAFF. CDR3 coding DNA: TGTGCCAGTTCCCCAGGGGGCTCGATGAACACTGAAGCTTTCTTT. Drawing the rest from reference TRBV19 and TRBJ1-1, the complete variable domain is DGGITQSPKYLFRKEGQNVTLSCEQNLNHDAMYWYRQDPGQGLRLIYYSQIVNDFQKGDIAEGYSVSREKKESFPLTVTSAQKNPTAFYLCASSPGGSMNTEAFFGQGTRLTVV.

In DNA form, the CDR3 reads TGCGCCAGCAGCTTGATCCAGGCTGCCTACAATGAGCAGTTCTTC. It specifies CASSLIQAAYNEQFF. The chain has TRBV5-1 and TRBJ2-1; D not resolved. CDR3 length equals 15 residues. From germline, CDR1 is SGHRS and CDR2 YFSETQ. Trimming pared 1 base from V and 2 bases from J, leaving 10 bases between.